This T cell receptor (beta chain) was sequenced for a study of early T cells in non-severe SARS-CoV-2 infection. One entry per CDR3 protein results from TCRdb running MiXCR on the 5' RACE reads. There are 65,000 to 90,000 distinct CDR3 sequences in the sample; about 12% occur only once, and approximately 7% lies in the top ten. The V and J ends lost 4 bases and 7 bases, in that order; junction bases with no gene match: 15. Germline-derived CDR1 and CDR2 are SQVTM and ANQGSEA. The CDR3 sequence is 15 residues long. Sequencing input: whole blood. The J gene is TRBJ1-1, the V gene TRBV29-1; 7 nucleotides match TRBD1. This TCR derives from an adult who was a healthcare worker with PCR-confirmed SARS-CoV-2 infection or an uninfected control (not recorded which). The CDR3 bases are TGCAGCGTTGTCGAGGGGGCGACTAGTAGTAGTGAAGCTTTCTTT. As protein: CSVVEGATSSSEAFF.